What follows describes a single T cell receptor beta chain. As yet, its antigen is unknown. These data originate in a study of Graves' ophthalmopathy and Graves' hyperthyroidism. Active ophthalmopathy (CAS at least 3, NOSPECS at least 4), lasting under 3 months. Uncontrolled infections, pregnancy, lactation or other autoimmune diseases led to patient exclusion. For repertoire sequencing, the TCR beta CDR3 regions were amplified from RNA transcripts. Investigators did first-round RT-PCR with HTBI primers, then second-round multiplex PCR. MiXCR was run by TCRdb on the multiplex PCR reads, yielding one entry per CDR3 protein. The sample lists 600,000 to 700,000 distinct CDR3 sequences; 35% to 45% were seen once. Broader study findings: At about 69% sensitivity and 72.22% specificity, the model predicted progression of the ophthalmopathy. Blood also held most thyroid clonotypes expanded above 0.001 frequency.

Germline values: CDR1 ENHRY, CDR2 SYGVKD. V was pared by 4 bases and J by 5 bases, with 6 bases between. The CDR3 is made up of 12 amino acids. The chain couples TRBV10-3 to TRBJ1-5; D call uncertain. Sequencing was done on a sample of peripheral blood. This sequence originates from an adult man with Graves' ophthalmopathy. CDR3 loop: CAISGQYQPQHF. The CDR3 region has the DNA TGTGCCATCAGTGGTCAGTATCAGCCCCAGCATTTT.